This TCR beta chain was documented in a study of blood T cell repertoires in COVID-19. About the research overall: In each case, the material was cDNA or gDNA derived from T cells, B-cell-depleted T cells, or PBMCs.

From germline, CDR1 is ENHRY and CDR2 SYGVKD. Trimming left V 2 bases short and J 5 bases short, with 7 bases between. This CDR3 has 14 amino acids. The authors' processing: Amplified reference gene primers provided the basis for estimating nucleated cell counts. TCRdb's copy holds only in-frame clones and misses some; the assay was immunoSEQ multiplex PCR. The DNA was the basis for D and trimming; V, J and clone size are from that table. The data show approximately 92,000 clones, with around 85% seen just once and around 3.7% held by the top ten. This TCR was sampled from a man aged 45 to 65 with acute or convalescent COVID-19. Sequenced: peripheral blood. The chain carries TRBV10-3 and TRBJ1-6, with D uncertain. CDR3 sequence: CAISEAANNSPLHF. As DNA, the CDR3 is TGTGCCATCAGTGAGGCGGCGAATAATTCACCCCTCCACTTT.